Below, one TCR beta chain is given with its context. Only a few counts were recorded for this clonotype. Its cognate antigen has yet to be identified. Per-base qualities were not stored, and no clone one base away is much larger. The library relied on RT-PCR. The listed sequencing device is Illumina HiSeq 2500. TCRdb ran its own pipeline on the public reads, namely fastp trimming at Q25 and MiXCR clone calling, and kept in-frame beta chains. Here each entry gathers all rows of one CDR3 protein and keeps the most common genes and DNA. For this sample the table gives about 500,000 distinct CDR3 sequences, of which approximately 17% were detected only once. The top ten clonotypes cover less than 4% of the sample. The data are from a study of response to subunit inactivated influenza vaccine (dated by TCRdb to 2017 to 2018). Regarding the study in general: To follow how T cells responded to a trivalent subunit inactivated influenza vaccine, the researchers relied on deep quantitative profiling of the T cell receptor repertoire.

CDR1 and CDR2 are drawn from the germline V gene: SQVTM, ANQGSEA. Trimming removed 5 bases from V and 6 bases from J, leaving 17 bases between the germline ends. The CDR3 covers 13 residues, taking in both the cysteine and the phenylalanine. The retained sequence is limited to the CDR3, 39 bases, with the frame set at the first base. Study-wide conclusions, independent of this receptor: According to the authors, only a limited number of new T cells may be recruited by each seasonal influenza vaccination.

Rearrangement joined TRBV29-1 to TRBJ2-7; a weak D assignment points to TRBD2 (7 bases agree). Specimen: CD4+ T cells sorted from PBMCs, collected about 23 months after vaccination. This receptor was taken from a man between 50 and 75 years old who received an inactivated influenza vaccine. Donor details come from another sample of the same person, matched by shared clones. The CDR3 reads as follows: CSVRWAGEGEQYF. The sequenced DNA: TGCAGCGTTCGGTGGGCAGGGGAGGGCGAGCAGTACTTC.